This T cell receptor (beta chain) was captured in a study of spatial heterogeneity in lung cancer. TCRdb passed the 5' RACE reads through MiXCR, listing each CDR3 protein once. The data hold under 80,000 distinct CDR3 sequences, with 6.3% observed a single time. Time point indicated: sample taken at primary tumor resection. Trimming took 3 bases from V and 5 from J, leaving 10 bases between them. CDR1 is MDHEN, CDR2 SYDVKM, per germline. The CDR3 runs 13 residues. The sequence was obtained from a female donor with early-stage non-small cell lung cancer. This chain uses TRBV28 with TRBJ2-5; TRBD1 might be the D (6 bases). Sequences were derived from PBMCs, sampled at surgery. This chain's CDR3 is CASSFPGVETQYF. CDR3 in DNA: TGTGCCAGCAGTTTCCCAGGGGTGGAGACCCAGTACTTC.